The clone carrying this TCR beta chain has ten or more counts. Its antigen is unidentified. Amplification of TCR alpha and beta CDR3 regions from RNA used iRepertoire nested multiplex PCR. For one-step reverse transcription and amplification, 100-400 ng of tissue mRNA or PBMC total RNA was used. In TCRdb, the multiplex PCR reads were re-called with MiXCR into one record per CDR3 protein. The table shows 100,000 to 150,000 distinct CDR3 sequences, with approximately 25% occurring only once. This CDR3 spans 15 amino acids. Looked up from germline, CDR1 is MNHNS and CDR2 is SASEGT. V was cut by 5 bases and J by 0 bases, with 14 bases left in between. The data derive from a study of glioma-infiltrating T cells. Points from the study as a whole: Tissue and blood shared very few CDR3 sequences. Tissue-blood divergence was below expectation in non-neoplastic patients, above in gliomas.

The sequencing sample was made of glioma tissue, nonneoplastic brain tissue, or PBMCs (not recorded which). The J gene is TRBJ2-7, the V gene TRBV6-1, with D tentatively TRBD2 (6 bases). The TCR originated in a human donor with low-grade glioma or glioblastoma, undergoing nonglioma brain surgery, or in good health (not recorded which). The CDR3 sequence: CASSLIGSGSYEQYF. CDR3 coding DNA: TGTGCCAGCAGTCTCATCGGTAGCGGCTCCTACGAGCAGTACTTC.